The sequence of this T cell receptor beta chain was determined in a study of shared clonotypes between healthy human individuals. Donors comprised only Caucasian adults living in Nashville, Tennessee. Findings of the study overall: Generation probability values for non-shared clonotypes were lower than those for clonotypes shared by all four donors. Large depth notwithstanding, sorted-subset sequencing proved incomplete by rarefaction.

With 8 bases clipped from V and 2 bases from J, the junction kept 10 bases outside the gene matches. Germline lookup yields CDR1 SGHVS and CDR2 FQNEAQ. The CDR3 contains 15 residues. Deep-level settings were used for running the assay. TCRdb's table, derived via immunoSEQ multiplex PCR, lists solely in-frame clones and lacks some. In the table there are roughly 410,000 clones, approximately 97% of which are singletons. Comments on this clone: Its antigen is still unknown.

The sequenced sample consisted of memory CD8+ T cells sorted from blood. The subset here: CD45RO+ cells pooled with CCR7-negative TemRA cells. The sequence derives from a young man in good health. The chain joins TRBV7-8 to TRBJ2-7; TRBD2 matches at 9 bases. The chain's CDR3 is CASLGGRGNAYEQYF. In DNA form, the CDR3 reads TGTGCCAGCTTGGGCGGGAGGGGAAACGCCTACGAGCAGTACTTC.